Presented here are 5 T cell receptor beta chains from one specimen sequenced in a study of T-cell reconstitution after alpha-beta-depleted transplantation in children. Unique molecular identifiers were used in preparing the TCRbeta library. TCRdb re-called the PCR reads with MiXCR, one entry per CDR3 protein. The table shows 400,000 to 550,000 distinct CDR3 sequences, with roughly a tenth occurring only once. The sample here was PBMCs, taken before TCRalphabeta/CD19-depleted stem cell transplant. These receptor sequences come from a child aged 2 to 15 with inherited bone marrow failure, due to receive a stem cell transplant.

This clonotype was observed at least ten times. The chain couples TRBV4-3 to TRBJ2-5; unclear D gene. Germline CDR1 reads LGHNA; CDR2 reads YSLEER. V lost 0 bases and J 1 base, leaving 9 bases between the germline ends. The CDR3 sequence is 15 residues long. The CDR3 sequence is CASSQEMGFQETQYF. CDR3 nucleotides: TGCGCCAGCAGCCAAGAAATGGGCTTCCAAGAGACCCAGTACTTC.

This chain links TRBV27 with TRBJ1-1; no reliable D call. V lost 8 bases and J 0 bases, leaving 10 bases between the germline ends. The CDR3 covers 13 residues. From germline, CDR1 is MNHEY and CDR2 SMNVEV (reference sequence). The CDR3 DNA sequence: TGTGCCAGCCGGATTGGGCTGAACACTGAAGCTTTCTTT. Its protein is CASRIGLNTEAFF.

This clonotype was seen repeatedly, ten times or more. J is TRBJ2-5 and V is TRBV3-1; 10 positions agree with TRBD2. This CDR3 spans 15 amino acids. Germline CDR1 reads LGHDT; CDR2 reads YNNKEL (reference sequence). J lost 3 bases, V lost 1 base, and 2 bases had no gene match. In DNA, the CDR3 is TGTGCCAGCAGCCAAGTAACTAGCGGGAAAGAGACCCAGTACTTC. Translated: CASSQVTSGKETQYF.

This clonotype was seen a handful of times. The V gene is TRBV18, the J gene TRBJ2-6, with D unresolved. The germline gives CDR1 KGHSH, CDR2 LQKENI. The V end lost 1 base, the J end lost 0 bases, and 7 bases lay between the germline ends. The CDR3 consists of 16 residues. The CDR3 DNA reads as TGTGCCAGCTCACCACAGCCAGACTCTGGGGCCAACGTCCTGACTTTC. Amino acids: CASSPQPDSGANVLTF.

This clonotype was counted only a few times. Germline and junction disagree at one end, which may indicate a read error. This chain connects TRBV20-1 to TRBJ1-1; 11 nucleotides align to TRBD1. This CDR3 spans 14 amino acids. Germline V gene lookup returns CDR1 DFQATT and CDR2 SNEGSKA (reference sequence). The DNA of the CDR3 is TGTAGTGCTCGCGACGGACAGGGGGCTCCTGAAGCTTTCTTT. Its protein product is CSARDGQGAPEAFF.